This T cell receptor beta chain came from a study of long-term antiretroviral therapy in people with HIV. The V and J ends lost 5 bases and 1 base, in that order; junction bases with no gene match: 14. The CDR3 loop spans 17 amino acids. CDR1 and CDR2 from the germline V gene are GTSNPN and SVGIG (reference sequence). Every participant with HIV received treatment in the United States. It was version v3.0 of the immunoSEQ assay that was run at survey level. Only in-frame clones appear in the TCRdb table, and some are missing; sequencing was by immunoSEQ multiplex PCR. Of 19,000 or so clones listed, around 81% are singletons.

The chain carries TRBV30 and TRBJ2-1; 7 bases match TRBD2. The clonotype originates from a man aged 45 to 65 with HIV. Sequences were derived from unsorted PBMCs, sampled 2.2 years after starting antiretroviral therapy. CDR3 coding DNA: TGTGCCTGGGAGGACTGGGGCGGGAGCGGGTCCTACAATGAGCAGTTCTTC. Amino acids: CAWEDWGGSGSYNEQFF.